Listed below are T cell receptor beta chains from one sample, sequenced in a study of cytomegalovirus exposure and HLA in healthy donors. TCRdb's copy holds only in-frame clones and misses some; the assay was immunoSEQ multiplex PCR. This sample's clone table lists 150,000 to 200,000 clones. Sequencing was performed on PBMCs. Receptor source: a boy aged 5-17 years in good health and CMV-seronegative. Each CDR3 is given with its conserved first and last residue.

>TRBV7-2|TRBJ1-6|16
CASSLELVGATKQLHF
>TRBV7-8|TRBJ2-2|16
CASSLGRTRAFGELFF
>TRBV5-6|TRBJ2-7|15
CASSPGRGEAYEQYF
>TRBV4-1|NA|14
CASSERQPPYEQYF
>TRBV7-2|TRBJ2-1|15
CASTPGLAAYNEQFF
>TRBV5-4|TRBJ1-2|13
CASSPDINYGYTF
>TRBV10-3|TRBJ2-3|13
CAISESRTDTQYF
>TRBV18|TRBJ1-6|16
CASSPRGLVVNSPLHF
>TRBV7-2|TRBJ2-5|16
CASSDGASGGQETQYF
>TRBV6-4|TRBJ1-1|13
CASRDLPNTEAFF
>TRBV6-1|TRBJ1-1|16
CASSEPGGPLNTEAFF
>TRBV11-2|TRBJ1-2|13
CASSPQQENGYTF
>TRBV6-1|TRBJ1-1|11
CASRTFTEAFF
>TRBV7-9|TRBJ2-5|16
CASSSGLYRGWETQYF
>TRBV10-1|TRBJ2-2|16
CASSGLAGGRGGELFF
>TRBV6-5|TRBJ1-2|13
CASSYDSLYGYTF
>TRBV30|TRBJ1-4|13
CAWGGGPNEKLFF
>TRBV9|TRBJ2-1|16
CASSVEDRGSYNEQFF
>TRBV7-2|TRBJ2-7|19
CASSPGWKWGLAGGYEQYF
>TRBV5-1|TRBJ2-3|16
CASRLDSGVPTDTQYF
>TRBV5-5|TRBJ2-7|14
CASSLSGGPYEQYF
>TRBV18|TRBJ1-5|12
CASSSGDQPQHF
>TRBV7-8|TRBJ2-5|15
CASSSSGGIKETQYF
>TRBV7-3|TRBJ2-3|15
CASSLGGGPTDTQYF
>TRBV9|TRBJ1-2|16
CASSVSQGRVNYGYTF
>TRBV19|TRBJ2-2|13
CASTGQGARELFF
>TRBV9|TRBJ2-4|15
CASSAPGLAENIQYF
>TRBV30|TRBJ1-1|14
CAWNRDFMNTEAFF
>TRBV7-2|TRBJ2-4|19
CASRPGTSGGAWTKNIQYF
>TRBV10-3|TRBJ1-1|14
CAISGEPGGTEAFF
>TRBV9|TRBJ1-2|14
CASSVDPQGSGYTF
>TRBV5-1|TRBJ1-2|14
CASSPPGTNYGYTF
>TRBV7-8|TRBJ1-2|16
CASSLLVGLAGVGYTF
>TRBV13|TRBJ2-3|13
CASSQLLQDTQYF
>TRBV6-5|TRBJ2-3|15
CASSPGRGLTDTQYF
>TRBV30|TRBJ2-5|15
CAWSVRLAGMETQYF
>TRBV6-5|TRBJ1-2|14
CASSYSRVNYGYTF
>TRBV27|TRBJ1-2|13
CASSDRGGYGYTF